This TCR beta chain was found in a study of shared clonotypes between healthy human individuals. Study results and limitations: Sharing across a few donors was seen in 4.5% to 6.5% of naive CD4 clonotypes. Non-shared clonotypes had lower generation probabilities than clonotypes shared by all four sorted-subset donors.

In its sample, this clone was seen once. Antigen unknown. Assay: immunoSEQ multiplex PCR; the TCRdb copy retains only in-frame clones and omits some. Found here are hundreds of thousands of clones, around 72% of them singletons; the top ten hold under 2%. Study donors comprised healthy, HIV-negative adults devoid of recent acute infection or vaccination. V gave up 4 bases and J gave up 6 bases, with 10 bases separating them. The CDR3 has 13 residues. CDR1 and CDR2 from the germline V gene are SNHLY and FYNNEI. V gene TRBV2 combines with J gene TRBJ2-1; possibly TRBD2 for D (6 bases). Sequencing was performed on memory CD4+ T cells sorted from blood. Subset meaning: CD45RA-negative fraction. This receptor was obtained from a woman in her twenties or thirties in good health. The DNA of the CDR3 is TGTGCCAGCAGTGGGAGACTAGGCAATGAGCAGTTCTTC. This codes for CASSGRLGNEQFF.